The 27 T cell receptor beta chains given below trace back to one sample, sequenced in a study of blood T cell repertoires in COVID-19. Measured with immunoSEQ multiplex PCR; TCRdb has only the in-frame clones, and not every one. Of roughly 120,000 clones in the sample, about 79% were seen once. The sequencing input was peripheral blood. Every receptor here comes from an elderly woman with active or convalescent COVID-19.

This chain connects TRBV19 to TRBJ1-2; D is possibly TRBD1 (6 bases). With 9 bases removed from V and 4 bases from J, the gap between germline ends came to 15 bases. CDR3 length: 13 amino acids. Per the germline V gene, CDR1 is LNHDA and CDR2 is SQIVND (reference sequence). CDR3 bases: TGTGCCAGCAGACTCGGGACAACCTATGGCTACACCTTC. Its translation: CASRLGTTYGYTF.

CDR3 nucleotide sequence: TGTGCCAGCAGTTTACATTACAACAATGAGCAGTTCTTC. It yields the protein CASSLHYNNEQFF. The chain carries TRBV28 and TRBJ2-1; D is unclear. With 2 bases removed from V and 5 bases from J, the gap between germline ends came to 7 bases. CDR1 MDHEN and CDR2 SYDVKM come from the germline V gene. The CDR3 is 13 amino acids.

CDR3 coding DNA: TGTGCCAGTAGTATGACAGCTAACTATGGCTACACCTTC. Translation gives CASSMTANYGYTF. V gene TRBV19 combines with J gene TRBJ1-2; a weak D match, TRBD1 (5 bases). CDR3 size: 13 residues. The V gene lost 3 bases and the J gene lost 0 bases, with 5 bases spanning the gap. Germline CDR1 reads LNHDA; CDR2 reads SQIVND (reference sequence).

This rearrangement joins TRBV12-3 or TRBV12-4 to TRBJ1-1; 7 nucleotides match TRBD1. Unmatched junction bases numbered 6, after V lost 6 bases and J lost 8 bases. CDR3 length equals 12 residues. The CDR3 region has the DNA TGTGCCAGCAGCAAATACAGGGGCGAAGCTTTCTTT. Its protein product is CASSKYRGEAFF.

This clone was counted a few times. V gene TRBV6-5 combines with J gene TRBJ1-4; TRBD1 matches at 8 bases. V was clipped by 5 bases and J by 4 bases; unmatched bases: 6. Germline V CDR1 and CDR2: MNHEY, SVGAGI. The CDR3 is 15 amino acids. The CDR3 DNA sequence: TGTGCCAGCAGTACCGGACAGGGCTTTAATGAAAAACTGTTTTTT. Protein: CASSTGQGFNEKLFF.

The chain combines TRBV5-4 with TRBJ2-7, with TRBD2 matching over 14 bases. V dropped 5 bases and J dropped 2; count of bases not matched to a gene: 12. Germline CDR1 is SGHNT and CDR2 is YYREEE (reference sequence). The CDR3 consists of 18 residues. The CDR3 DNA is TGTGCCAGCAGTCCCCCGGGACTAGCGGGAGAAAGGGCCTACGAGCAGTACTTC. Its translation: CASSPPGLAGERAYEQYF.

The V gene is TRBV27, the J gene TRBJ1-4; 10 bases line up with TRBD1. J lost 6 bases, V lost 6 bases, and 7 bases had no gene match. The CDR3 extends over 15 amino acids. Germline V gene lookup returns CDR1 MNHEY and CDR2 SMNVEV (reference sequence). CDR3 protein: CASSQAGQGYEKLFF. CDR3 DNA: TGTGCCAGCAGCCAAGCGGGACAGGGGTATGAAAAACTGTTTTTT.

The V call is TRBV5-1, the J call TRBJ2-2; 8 bases are a match to TRBD2. This CDR3 has 16 amino acids. Trimming cost V 0 bases and J 3 bases; bases outside gene matches: 4. The germline V gene has CDR1 SGHRS and CDR2 YFSETQ. Here the CDR3 DNA reads TGCGCCAGCAGCTTGGTGGGACTAGAGTACACCGGGGAGCTGTTTTTT. Residues: CASSLVGLEYTGELFF.

The chain links TRBV5-1 to TRBJ2-2; 9 nucleotides agree with TRBD1. V shed 3 bases and J 4 bases; nucleotides not matched to a gene: 7. Germline V lookup: CDR1 SGHRS, CDR2 YFSETQ. The CDR3 length is 16 residues. The CDR3 coding sequence is TGCGCCAGCAGCTCCGAGGGACAGGGAGCCACCGGGGAGCTGTTTTTT. It translates to CASSSEGQGATGELFF.

This clone showed up just once. This chain links TRBV11-2 with TRBJ1-1; the D gene is possibly TRBD1 (6 bases). Per germline, CDR1 SGHAT and CDR2 FQNNGV. V was cut by 1 base and J by 3 bases, with 12 bases left in between. This CDR3 comprises 15 residues. CDR3 in amino acids: CASSLVTGFDTEAFF. In DNA form, the CDR3 reads TGTGCCAGCAGCTTAGTTACAGGGTTTGACACTGAAGCTTTCTTT.

The V and J genes are TRBV7-2 and TRBJ2-7; D is possibly TRBD2 (5 bases). Germline V gives CDR1 SGHTA, CDR2 FQGNSA. The CDR3 consists of 14 residues. V was trimmed by 6 bases and J by 3 bases, leaving 15 bases between them. The CDR3 reads CASSIMGSVYEQYF. The DNA of the CDR3 is TGTGCCAGCAGTATCATGGGTAGCGTCTACGAGCAGTACTTC. The full variable domain, rest sourced from reference TRBV7-2 and TRBJ2-7, is GAGVSQSPSNKVTEKGKDVELRCDPISGHTALYWYRQSLGQGLEFLIYFQGNSAPDKSGLPSDRFSAERTGGSVSTLTIQRTQQEDSAVYLCASSIMGSVYEQYFGPGTRLTVT.

Here the CDR3 DNA reads TGTGCCAGCAGCCAAGACCCAGGGCTCTCCGGGGAGCTGTTTTTT. It translates to CASSQDPGLSGELFF. The chain uses TRBV3-1 (or the pseudogene TRBV3-2) and TRBJ2-2; maybe TRBD1 (5 bases). The CDR3 extends over 15 amino acids. V dropped 0 bases and J dropped 6 bases, with 11 bases sitting between them. Germline CDR1 and CDR2: LGHDT and YNNKEL (reference sequence).

CDR3 sequence (DNA): TGTGCCAGCTCACCTAGCGGGGAATACAATGAGCAGTTCTTC. Its translation is CASSPSGEYNEQFF. The chain carries TRBV18 and TRBJ2-1, with 8 bases that match TRBD2. CDR1 KGHSH and CDR2 LQKENI come from the germline V gene. Unmatched junction bases numbered 2, after V lost 3 bases and J lost 4 bases. CDR3 length: 14 amino acids.

The chain couples TRBV18 to TRBJ2-7; weak D call: TRBD2 (5 bases). The CDR3 totals 14 residues. V lost 6 bases to trimming and J lost 4 bases, with 16 bases between them. Germline loops: CDR1 KGHSH, CDR2 LQKENI. CDR3 bases: TGTGCCAGCTCGCATTCGGGTGAGGGTTACGAGCAGTACTTC. As protein: CASSHSGEGYEQYF.

The CDR3 DNA reads as TGCAGCGTTGATGGGGGGTCCTACGAGCAGTACTTC. Encoded protein: CSVDGGSYEQYF. The gene calls are TRBV29-1 and TRBJ2-7, with a weak D call TRBD2 (6 bases). V lost 3 bases to trimming and J lost 1 base, with 7 bases between them. Germline assignment: CDR1 SQVTM and CDR2 ANQGSEA. This CDR3 spans 12 amino acids.

The chain links TRBV10-3 to TRBJ1-2; TRBD1 aligns across 8 bases. The CDR3 covers 16 residues. Trimming at V came to 3 bases and at J to 5 bases, leaving 11 bases not matched to a gene. Per the germline V gene, CDR1 is ENHRY and CDR2 is SYGVKD. CDR3 sequence: CAISERTGRYRYGYTF. CDR3 bases: TGTGCCATCAGTGAAAGGACAGGGCGTTATCGGTATGGCTACACCTTC.

V gene TRBV9 combines with J gene TRBJ2-3, with TRBD2 matching 9 bases. CDR3 length: 16 amino acids. Germline assignment: CDR1 SGDLS and CDR2 YYNGEE. Trimming removed 6 bases from V and 3 bases from J; junction bases left unmatched: 11. The CDR3: CASTHGAGGWTDTQYF. Written as DNA, the CDR3 is TGTGCCAGCACTCACGGGGCGGGAGGGTGGACAGATACGCAGTATTTT.

This clone was seen a few times. This chain uses TRBV10-3 with TRBJ1-2; 7 bases fit TRBD1. V lost 2 bases and J lost 5; bases outside the gene matches: 5. This CDR3 has 14 residues. Germline values: CDR1 ENHRY, CDR2 SYGVKD. The CDR3 is CAISEVRGTYGYTF. The CDR3 DNA follows: TGTGCCATCAGTGAGGTCAGGGGGACTTATGGCTACACCTTC.

This clone has more than one count but fewer than ten. V is TRBV6-4 and J is TRBJ2-1, with D maybe TRBD2 (5 bases). Germline V CDR1 and CDR2: MRHNA, SNTAGT. This CDR3 contains 13 residues. Trimming cost V 6 bases and J 9 bases, with 15 bases left between them. The DNA for the CDR3 is TGTGCCAGCAGCGCAACTAGGTTCAGTGAGCAGTTCTTC. Translating it yields CASSATRFSEQFF.

V usage is TRBV4-3 and J usage is TRBJ2-1, with TRBD2 matching 12 bases. The CDR3 sequence is 16 residues long. Germline values: CDR1 LGHNA, CDR2 YSLEER. Trimming at V came to 4 bases and at J to 5 bases, leaving 6 bases not matched to a gene. CDR3 sequence (DNA): TGCGCCAGCAGCCCTCGACTAGCGGGAGCGGACAATGAGCAGTTCTTC. This translates into CASSPRLAGADNEQFF.

This rearrangement joins TRBV6-5 to TRBJ2-5, with D perhaps TRBD1 (6 bases). CDR3 length: 14 amino acids. In germline, CDR1 is MNHEY, CDR2 SVGAGI. The V end was cut by 2 bases, the J end by 3 bases, with 10 bases between. The chain's CDR3 is CASSYLRGKETQYF. CDR3 nucleotide sequence: TGTGCCAGCAGTTACCTAAGGGGGAAAGAGACCCAGTACTTC.

The chain employs TRBV7-2 and TRBJ2-7, with TRBD1 matching 7 bases. Unmatched junction bases numbered 6, after V lost 5 bases and J lost 5 bases. There are 13 residues in the CDR3. Per the germline V gene, CDR1 is SGHTA and CDR2 is FQGNSA. CDR3 DNA: TGTGCCAGCAGCGTTACACAGGGGAACGAGCAGTACTTC. Its protein product is CASSVTQGNEQYF.

This clone was counted between two and nine times. For the CDR3, the DNA is TGTGCCAGCAGCGTACCCGTGGGGGGTGAGCAGTTCTTC. This gives the protein CASSVPVGGEQFF. V and J are TRBV9 and TRBJ2-1, with D possibly matching TRBD2 (6 bases). This CDR3 spans 13 amino acids. The V and J ends lost 1 base and 9 bases respectively, with 11 bases between them. Germline V gives CDR1 SGDLS, CDR2 YYNGEE.

The sample holds a few counts of this clone. The genes are TRBV19 and TRBJ2-1, with 7 bases fitting TRBD2. CDR1 LNHDA and CDR2 SQIVND come from the germline V gene (reference sequence). V lost 5 bases to trimming and J lost 0 bases; unmatched junction nucleotides: 4. The CDR3 runs to 15 residues. The CDR3 protein is CASSPSGSSYNEQFF. CDR3 DNA: TGTGCCAGTAGTCCTAGCGGTAGCTCCTACAATGAGCAGTTCTTC. Drawing the rest from reference TRBV19 and TRBJ2-1, the complete variable domain is DGGITQSPKYLFRKEGQNVTLSCEQNLNHDAMYWYRQDPGQGLRLIYYSQIVNDFQKGDIAEGYSVSREKKESFPLTVTSAQKNPTAFYLCASSPSGSSYNEQFFGPGTRLTVL.

V gene TRBV7-9 combines with J gene TRBJ2-7, with 8 bases aligning to TRBD2. The CDR3 totals 17 residues. Germline V gene lookup returns CDR1 SEHNR and CDR2 FQNEAQ (reference sequence). Losses at the gene ends were 5 bases for V and 3 bases for J; bases not matched to a gene: 15. The CDR3 spells CASSPEAPGLEYYEQYF. The CDR3, as DNA: TGTGCCAGCAGCCCTGAAGCGCCGGGACTAGAATACTACGAGCAGTACTTC. The full variable domain, in which reference TRBV7-9 and TRBJ2-7 provide the parts outside the CDR3, is DTGVSQNPRHKITKRGQNVTFRCDPISEHNRLYWYRQTLGQGPEFLTYFQNEAQLEKSRLLSDRFSAERPKGSFSTLEIQRTEQGDSAMYLCASSPEAPGLEYYEQYFGPGTRLTVT.

V usage is TRBV5-1 and J usage is TRBJ2-7; a possible D gene is TRBD2 (6 bases). The CDR3 sequence is 20 residues long. V was clipped by 4 bases and J by 4 bases, with 33 bases between them. Germline V gene sequence: CDR1 SGHRS, CDR2 YFSETQ. The CDR3 sequence: CASSPPGIRSTRDSFYEQYF. For the CDR3, the DNA is TGCGCCAGCAGCCCCCCGGGCATACGTTCTACCCGGGACTCCTTTTACGAGCAGTACTTC.

The chain combines TRBV19 with TRBJ1-2, with 9 bases aligning to TRBD1. J gave up 6 bases and V 5 bases, and 13 bases lay outside the gene matches. The CDR3 consists of 16 residues. CDR1 LNHDA and CDR2 SQIVND come from the germline V gene (reference sequence). The CDR3 reads CASSHGTGFVDDGYTF. In DNA, the CDR3 is TGTGCCAGTAGTCACGGGACAGGGTTCGTTGATGATGGCTACACCTTC.